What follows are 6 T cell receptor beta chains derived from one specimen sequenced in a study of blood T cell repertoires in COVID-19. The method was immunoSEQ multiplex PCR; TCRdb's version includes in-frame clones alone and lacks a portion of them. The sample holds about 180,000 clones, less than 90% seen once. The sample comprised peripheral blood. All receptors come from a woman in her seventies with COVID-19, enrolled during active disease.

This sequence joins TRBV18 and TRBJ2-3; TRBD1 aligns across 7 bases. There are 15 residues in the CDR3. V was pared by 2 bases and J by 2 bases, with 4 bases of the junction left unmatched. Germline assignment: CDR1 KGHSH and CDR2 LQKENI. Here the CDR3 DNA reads TGTGCCAGCTCACCAGTGACAGGGCCCACAGATACGCAGTATTTT. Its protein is CASSPVTGPTDTQYF.

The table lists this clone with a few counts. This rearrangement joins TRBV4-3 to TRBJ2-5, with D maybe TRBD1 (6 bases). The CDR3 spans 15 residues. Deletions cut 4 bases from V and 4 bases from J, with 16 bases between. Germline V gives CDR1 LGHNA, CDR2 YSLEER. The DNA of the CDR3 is TGCGCCAGCAGCCGGACCTTGGACAGCACAGAGACCCAGTACTTC. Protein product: CASSRTLDSTETQYF.

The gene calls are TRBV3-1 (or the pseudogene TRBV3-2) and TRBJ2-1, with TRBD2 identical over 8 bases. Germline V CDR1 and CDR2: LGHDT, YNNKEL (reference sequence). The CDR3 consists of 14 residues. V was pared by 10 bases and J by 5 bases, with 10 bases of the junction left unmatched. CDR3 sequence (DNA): TGTGCCACCCGAAATTTAGCGGGACACAATGAGCAGTTCTTC. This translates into CATRNLAGHNEQFF.

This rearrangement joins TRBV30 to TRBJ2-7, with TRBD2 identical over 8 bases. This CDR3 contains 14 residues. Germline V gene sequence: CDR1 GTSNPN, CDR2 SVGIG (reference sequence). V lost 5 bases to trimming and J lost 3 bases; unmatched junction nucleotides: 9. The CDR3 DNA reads TGTGCCTGGTGTCCCGCGGGGGGCTGCTACGAGCAGTACTTC. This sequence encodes CAWCPAGGCYEQYF.

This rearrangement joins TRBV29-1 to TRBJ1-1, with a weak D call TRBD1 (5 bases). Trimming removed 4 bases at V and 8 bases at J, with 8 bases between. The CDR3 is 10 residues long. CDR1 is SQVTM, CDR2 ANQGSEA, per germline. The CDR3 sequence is CSVGTFEAFF. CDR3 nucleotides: TGCAGCGTTGGGACATTCGAAGCTTTCTTT.

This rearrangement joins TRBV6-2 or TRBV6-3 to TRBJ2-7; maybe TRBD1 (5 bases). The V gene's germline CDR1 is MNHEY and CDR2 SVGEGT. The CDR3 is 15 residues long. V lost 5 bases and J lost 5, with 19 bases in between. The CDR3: CASSQTGQRVHEQYF. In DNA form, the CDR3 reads TGTGCCAGCAGTCAAACAGGTCAAAGAGTCCACGAGCAGTACTTC.